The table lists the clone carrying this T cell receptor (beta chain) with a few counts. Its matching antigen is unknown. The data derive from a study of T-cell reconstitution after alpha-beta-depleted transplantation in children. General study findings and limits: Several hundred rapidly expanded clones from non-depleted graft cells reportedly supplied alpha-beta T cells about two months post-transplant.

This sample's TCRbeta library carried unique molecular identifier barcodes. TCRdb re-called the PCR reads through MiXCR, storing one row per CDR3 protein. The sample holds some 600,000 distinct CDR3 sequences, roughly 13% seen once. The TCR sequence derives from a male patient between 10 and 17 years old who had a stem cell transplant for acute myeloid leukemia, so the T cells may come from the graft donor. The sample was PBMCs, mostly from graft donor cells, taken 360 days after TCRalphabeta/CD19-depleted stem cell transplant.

The CDR3, as DNA: TGTGCCAGCAGTTACTTGACAGGGATTGAAGGTGGCTACACCTTC. This gives the protein CASSYLTGIEGGYTF. The chain joins TRBV6-5 to TRBJ1-2; 7 bases are shared with TRBD1. V shed 1 base and J 7 bases; nucleotides not matched to a gene: 9. This CDR3 has 15 amino acids. Germline-derived CDR1 and CDR2 are MNHEY and SVGAGI.